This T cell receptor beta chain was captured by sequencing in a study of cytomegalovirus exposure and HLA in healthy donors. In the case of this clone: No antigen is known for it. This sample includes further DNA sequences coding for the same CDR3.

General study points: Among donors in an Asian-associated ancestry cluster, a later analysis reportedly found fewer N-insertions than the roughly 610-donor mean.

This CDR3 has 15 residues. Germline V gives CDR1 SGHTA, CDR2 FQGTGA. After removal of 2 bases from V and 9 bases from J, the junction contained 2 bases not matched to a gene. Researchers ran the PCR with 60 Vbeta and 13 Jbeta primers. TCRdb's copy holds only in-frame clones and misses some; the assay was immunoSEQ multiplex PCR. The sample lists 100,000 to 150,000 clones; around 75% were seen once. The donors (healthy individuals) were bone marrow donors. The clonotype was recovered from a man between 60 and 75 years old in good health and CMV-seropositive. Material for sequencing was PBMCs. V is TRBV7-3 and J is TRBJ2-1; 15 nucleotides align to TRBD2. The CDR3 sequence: CASSLGLAGGSEQFF. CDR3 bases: TGTGCCAGCAGCTTAGGACTAGCGGGGGGGAGTGAGCAGTTCTTC.